This T cell receptor beta chain was identified in a study of blood T cell repertoires in COVID-19. Overall study context: Italy, Spain and the United States were the sources of the convalescent and acute COVID-19 samples. From T cells, B-cell-depleted T cells, or PBMCs came the material, which was cDNA or gDNA.

V trimming: 4 bases; J trimming: 5 bases; junction bases outside the gene matches: 8. CDR1 and CDR2 (germline): LNHDA, SQIVND (reference sequence). The CDR3 length is 15 residues. Authors' data handling: Reference gene primers were amplified, and this amplification served to estimate nucleated cell counts. TCRdb's table, derived via immunoSEQ multiplex PCR, lists solely in-frame clones and lacks some. For V, J and clone size, that table is used; D and trimming come from the DNA. Of 250,000 or so clones listed, 85% to 90% are singletons. This clonotype originated in a woman in her thirties or forties who had recovered from COVID-19. What was sequenced was peripheral blood. V and J are TRBV19 and TRBJ2-5; 9 bases are a match to TRBD2. The CDR3 DNA sequence: TGTGCCAGTAGTAAGGCGGGAGGGCCCCGCGAGACCCAGTACTTC. Encoded protein: CASSKAGGPRETQYF.